These T cell receptor beta chains were read from a single sample in a study of CD8 T cells in ankylosing spondylitis. TCRdb re-called the 5' RACE reads through MiXCR, storing one row per CDR3 protein. The sample holds approximately 300,000 distinct CDR3 sequences, 7.5% to 9% seen once. The sequencing input was blood, either unsorted or a sorted T cell fraction (not recorded which). All receptors come from a male donor with ankylosing spondylitis. The CDR3 runs from the conserved cysteine through the conserved F or W. The D gene is left open where the match is weak. Some rows mark clone size as missing; the rest say once, few, many or name a class of expanded clone.

V	D	J	size	CDR3	DNA
TRBV20-1	NA	TRBJ2-7	few	CSAWTLSEQYF	TGCAGTGCTTGGACCTTGAGCGAGCAGTACTTC
TRBV7-8	TRBD2	TRBJ2-3	many	CASSLRGRGQYF	TGTGCCAGCAGCTTACGCGGGAGAGGGCAGTATTTT
TRBV29-1	NA	TRBJ2-1	few	CSADITQGNEQFF	TGCAGCGCGGATATTACACAGGGCAATGAGCAGTTCTTC
TRBV29-1	TRBD2	TRBJ2-7	few	CSVDSGTSGYYEQYF	TGCAGCGTTGACTCCGGGACTAGCGGTTACTACGAGCAGTACTTC
TRBV2	TRBD1	TRBJ2-3	NA	CASNGDRGRADTQYF	TGTGCCAGCAATGGAGACAGGGGGCGCGCAGATACGCAGTATTTT
TRBV7-3	TRBD1	TRBJ2-1	NA	CASSPTGGGGVNEQFF	TGTGCCAGCAGCCCCACAGGGGGCGGTGGGGTAAATGAGCAGTTCTTC
TRBV7-2	TRBD2	TRBJ2-5	NA	CASSLGASGRPWETQYF	TGTGCCAGCAGCTTAGGGGCTAGCGGGAGGCCGTGGGAGACCCAGTACTTC
TRBV9	TRBD2	TRBJ2-7	NA	CASSASGRAQEEQYF	TGTGCCAGCAGCGCTAGCGGGAGGGCCCAAGAAGAGCAGTACTTC
TRBV19	NA	TRBJ2-3	NA	CASSPLASTRGDTQYF	TGTGCCAGTAGTCCCCTGGCTAGCACCCGGGGAGATACGCAGTATTTT
TRBV4-2	TRBD2	TRBJ2-1	NA	CASSQDGTSGAQEQFF	TGTGCCAGCAGCCAAGATGGGACTAGCGGGGCTCAGGAGCAGTTCTTC
TRBV20-1	TRBD2	TRBJ2-1	NA	CSAPIWGTSGYNEQFF	TGCAGTGCTCCTATCTGGGGGACTAGCGGGTACAATGAGCAGTTCTTC
TRBV24-1	TRBD1	TRBJ2-5	NA	CATSQTGSETQYF	TGTGCCACCAGCCAGACAGGGTCGGAGACCCAGTACTTC
TRBV12-3/TRBV12-4	TRBD1	TRBJ2-2	NA	CASSRQGATGELFF	TGTGCCAGCAGCAGACAGGGGGCTACCGGGGAGCTGTTTTTT
TRBV29-1	NA	TRBJ2-5	many	CSVWAQLRETQYF	TGCAGCGTTTGGGCTCAACTGAGAGAGACCCAGTACTTC
TRBV28	NA	TRBJ1-1	NA	CASSLVGTFEAFF	TGTGCCAGCAGTTTGGTGGGGACCTTTGAAGCTTTCTTT
TRBV5-1	NA	TRBJ2-3	NA	CASSPFREGDTQYF	TGCGCCAGCAGCCCCTTCCGGGAAGGTGATACGCAGTATTTT
TRBV29-1	TRBD1	TRBJ2-2	many	CSVEDTGTGVDTGELFF	TGCAGCGTTGAAGATACGGGGACAGGGGTGGACACCGGGGAGCTGTTTTTT
TRBV10-2	NA	TRBJ2-2	many	CASTGQGGTGELFF	TGCGCCAGCACTGGCCAGGGGGGCACCGGGGAGCTGTTTTTT
TRBV29-1	TRBD2	TRBJ2-4	many	CSVVYGTSGSYIQYF	TGCAGCGTTGTCTATGGGACTAGCGGGAGTTACATTCAGTACTTC
TRBV28	TRBD2	TRBJ2-7	many	CASRAGLAAFYPVYEQYF	TGTGCCAGCAGGGCGGGACTAGCGGCCTTTTACCCGGTCTACGAGCAGTACTTC
TRBV25-1	TRBD1	TRBJ1-2	few	CASSGTGADYGYTF	TGTGCCAGCAGTGGGACAGGGGCAGACTATGGCTACACCTTC
TRBV11-2	TRBD1	TRBJ1-2	few	CASSLSGTGAGYGYTF	TGTGCCAGCAGCTTATCGGGGACAGGGGCTGGTTATGGCTACACCTTC
TRBV14	TRBD1	TRBJ2-7	NA	CASSLGQGGTYEQYF	TGTGCCAGCAGCCTAGGACAGGGGGGGACCTACGAGCAGTACTTC
TRBV7-2	NA	TRBJ1-6	NA	CASSLRQVQSQSSYNSPLHF	TGTGCCAGCAGCTTGCGACAGGTCCAATCTCAAAGCTCCTATAATTCACCCCTCCACTTT
TRBV20-1	NA	TRBJ1-5	few	CSARPFRGPQHF	TGCAGTGCTAGACCGTTTAGAGGACCCCAGCATTTT
TRBV11-2	NA	TRBJ1-5	many	CASSLDGSQPQHF	TGTGCCAGCAGCTTAGATGGAAGTCAGCCCCAGCATTTT
TRBV5-1	TRBD2	TRBJ2-3	few	CASSRSAGRTDTQYF	TGCGCCAGCAGCCGATCAGCGGGGCGCACAGATACGCAGTATTTT
TRBV6-2/TRBV6-3	NA	TRBJ2-2	few	CASSYVESGELFF	TGTGCCAGCAGTTACGTGGAGAGCGGGGAGCTGTTTTTT
TRBV5-1	NA	TRBJ1-6	few	CASTLPDRNSPLHF	TGCGCCAGCACCCTACCGGACAGAAATTCACCCCTCCACTTT